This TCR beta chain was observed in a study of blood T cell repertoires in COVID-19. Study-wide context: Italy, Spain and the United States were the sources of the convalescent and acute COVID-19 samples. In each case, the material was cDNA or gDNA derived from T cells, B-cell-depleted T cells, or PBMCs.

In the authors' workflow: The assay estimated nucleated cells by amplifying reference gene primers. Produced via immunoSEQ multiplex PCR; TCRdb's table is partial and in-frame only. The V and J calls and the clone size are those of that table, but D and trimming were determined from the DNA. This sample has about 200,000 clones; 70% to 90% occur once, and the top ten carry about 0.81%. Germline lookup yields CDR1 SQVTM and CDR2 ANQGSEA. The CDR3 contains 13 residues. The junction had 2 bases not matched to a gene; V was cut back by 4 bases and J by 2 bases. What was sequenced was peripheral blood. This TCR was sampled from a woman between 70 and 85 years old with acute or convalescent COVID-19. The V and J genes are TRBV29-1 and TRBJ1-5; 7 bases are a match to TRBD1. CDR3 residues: CSVGDSGNQPQHF. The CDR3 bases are TGCAGCGTTGGGGACAGTGGCAATCAGCCCCAGCATTTT. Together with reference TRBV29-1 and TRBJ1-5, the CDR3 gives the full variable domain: SAVISQKPSRDICQRGTSLTIQCQVDSQVTMMFWYRQQPGQSLTLIATANQGSEATYESGFVIDKFPISRPNLTFSTLTVSNMSPEDSSIYLCSVGDSGNQPQHFGDGTRLSIL.